The TCR beta chain under discussion was sequenced for a study of T-cell reconstitution after alpha-beta-depleted transplantation in children. Comments on this clonotype: Its specificity is not known.

It was with unique molecular identifiers that the TCRbeta library was prepared. Using its own MiXCR run on the PCR reads, TCRdb lists one record per CDR3 protein. The top ten clones hold about 28% of a sample with about 980,000 distinct CDR3 sequences, around 30% of them seen once. Notes on the study in general: Certain patients had high TCRbeta diversity at day 60, and it came from recipient T cells and thymic progenitors that survived. From newly produced T cells came most of the T-cell counts and diversity one year after transplant.

Germline V gives CDR1 SNHLY, CDR2 FYNNEI. Trimming took 5 bases from V and 0 from J, leaving 13 bases between them. CDR3 length: 15 residues. The rearrangement joins TRBV2 to TRBJ2-5; D possibly corresponds to TRBD1 (5 bases). The starting material was PBMCs, mostly from graft donor cells, obtained 360 days after TCRalphabeta/CD19-depleted stem cell transplant. This TCR derives from a boy in the first two years of life who had a stem cell transplant for SCID, so the T cells may come from the graft donor. CDR3 loop: CASSRSRQNQETQYF. In DNA, the CDR3 is TGTGCCAGCAGTCGATCCAGACAGAACCAAGAGACCCAGTACTTC.